The 30 T cell receptor beta chains listed next were all sequenced from one sample in a study of blood T cells in healthy people across ages. For the second PCR, which ran for roughly 6 to 12 cycles, a sample-barcoded 5' primer and a J-beta primer mix were used. Each CDR3 protein gets one entry after TCRdb re-called the 5' RACE reads with MiXCR. The sample contains about 1.8 million distinct CDR3 sequences, around half of which appear only once. Input material: blood. The origin of the receptors is a woman in her thirties or forties in good health.

The chain joins TRBV7-2 to TRBJ2-2, with unresolved D. This CDR3 has 14 residues. Trimming took 3 bases from V and 7 from J, leaving 12 bases between them. The germline V gene encodes CDR1 SGHTA and CDR2 FQGNSA. Here the CDR3 reads CASSLAGKSGELFF. The DNA of the CDR3 is TGTGCCAGCAGCTTGGCCGGTAAAAGCGGGGAGCTGTTTTTT.

In its sample, this clonotype was seen a few times. The chain is built from TRBV6-2 or TRBV6-3 and TRBJ2-4; 10 bases agree with TRBD2. Germline V gene data show CDR1 as MNHEY and CDR2 as SVGEGT. The CDR3 is 17 amino acids. After removal of 0 bases from V and 6 bases from J, the junction contained 8 bases not matched to a gene. The CDR3 DNA reads as TGTGCCAGCAGTTACTCGGGGGCTAGCGGGGGCCCAAACATTCAGTACTTC. Translation: CASSYSGASGGPNIQYF.

This clonotype was seen just once. The chain employs TRBV6-6 and TRBJ2-3, with 13 bases lining up with TRBD2. The CDR3 runs 16 residues. Germline values: CDR1 MNHNY, CDR2 SVGAGI (reference sequence). V trimming: 6 bases; J trimming: 5 bases; junction bases outside the gene matches: 8. The chain's CDR3 is CASSGTSGGAKDTQYF. CDR3 bases: TGTGCCAGCAGCGGTACTAGCGGGGGGGCCAAAGATACGCAGTATTTT.

The chain carries TRBV6-1 and TRBJ2-7; TRBD1 is a possible D gene (5 bases). V lost 5 bases to trimming and J lost 5 bases, with 19 bases between them. The CDR3 sequence is 15 residues long. Germline CDR1 is MNHNS and CDR2 is SASEGT. The CDR3 nucleotides are TGTGCCAGCAGTCAACAGGTTTCGGTATTGGACGAGCAGTACTTC. Residues: CASSQQVSVLDEQYF.

Here the CDR3 reads CASSPAGPLEQFF. The CDR3 region has the DNA TGTGCCAGCAGTCCGGCGGGGCCCCTCGAGCAGTTCTTC. The rearrangement uses TRBV12-3 or TRBV12-4 and TRBJ2-1, with D tentatively TRBD2 (6 bases). With 5 bases removed from V and 10 bases from J, the gap between germline ends came to 15 bases. CDR3 size: 13 residues.

This clonotype was seen a handful of times. The rearrangement uses TRBV9 and TRBJ1-6; D is unresolved. Trimming left V 0 bases short and J 9 bases short, with 7 bases between. Per the germline V gene, CDR1 is SGDLS and CDR2 is YYNGEE. CDR3 length equals 13 residues. The CDR3 DNA is TGTGCCAGCAGCGTAGGGATAGGTTCACCCCTCCACTTT. This translates into CASSVGIGSPLHF. The full variable domain, in which reference TRBV9 and TRBJ1-6 provide the parts outside the CDR3, is DSGVTQTPKHLITATGQRVTLRCSPRSGDLSVYWYQQSLDQGLQFLIQYYNGEERAKGNILERFSAQQFPDLHSELNLSSLELGDSALYFCASSVGIGSPLHFGNGTRLTVT.

The J gene is TRBJ1-1, the V gene TRBV9, with TRBD1 matching over 7 bases. The CDR3 is 16 amino acids. V dropped 4 bases and J dropped 1; count of bases not matched to a gene: 10. CDR1 and CDR2 (germline): SGDLS, YYNGEE. The CDR3 nucleotides read TGTGCCAGCAGCCCCCAGGGGGGGCGAACGAACACTGAAGCTTTCTTT. It is translated as CASSPQGGRTNTEAFF.

Of note for this clonotype: A much larger clone lies a single base off, so this may be a read error. V is TRBV27 and J is TRBJ2-7; D assignment may be TRBD1 or TRBD2 (5 bases each). The CDR3 is 15 amino acids. V lost 0 bases and J 6 bases, leaving 15 bases between the germline ends. Looked up from germline, CDR1 is MNHEY and CDR2 is SMNVEV (reference sequence). CDR3 in DNA: TGTGCCAGCAGTTTATCGATGTCGAGAGGGACCGAGCAGTACTTC. It specifies CASSLSMSRGTEQYF.

This sequence joins TRBV28 and TRBJ1-2, with D perhaps matching TRBD1 (6 bases). The V gene lost 2 bases and the J gene lost 8 bases, with 24 bases spanning the gap. The CDR3 runs to 17 residues. CDR1 MDHEN and CDR2 SYDVKM come from the germline V gene. The CDR3 loop is CASSLPAGATYSMGYTF. DNA of the CDR3: TGTGCCAGCAGTTTACCGGCAGGGGCCACATACTCTATGGGCTACACCTTC.

This chain uses TRBV7-9 with TRBJ2-7, with D unresolved. V was clipped by 5 bases and J by 6 bases, with 14 bases between them. This CDR3 is 13 amino acids long. Germline CDR1 SEHNR, CDR2 FQNEAQ (reference sequence). CDR3 sequence: CASSVGRPAEQYF. In DNA, the CDR3 is TGTGCCAGCAGCGTAGGTAGGCCGGCCGAGCAGTACTTC.

This rearrangement joins TRBV6-2 or TRBV6-3 to TRBJ1-5; the D is unclear. The CDR3 consists of 13 residues. Trimming shortened V by 6 bases and J by 7 bases, and 13 bases separated the two germline ends. Germline loops: CDR1 MNHEY, CDR2 SVGEGT. The DNA for the CDR3 is TGTGCCAGCAGCGACCCTTATGGACAGCCCCAGCATTTT. This encodes CASSDPYGQPQHF.

The CDR3 DNA reads TGTGCCAGCAGCCAAGGTCACAGGGCTCGCACAGATACGCAGTATTTT. It translates to CASSQGHRARTDTQYF. The chain uses TRBV4-2 and TRBJ2-3, with a tentative D call TRBD1 (6 bases). Germline CDR1 and CDR2: LGHNA and YNFKEQ. This CDR3 has 16 residues. The germline V and J ends were trimmed by 1 base and 1 base, with 12 bases remaining between them.

This clonotype was recorded a few times. This chain uses TRBV7-2 with TRBJ2-5; the D gene could be TRBD1 or TRBD2 (5 bases each). The germline CDR1 and CDR2 sequences are SGHTA and FQGNSA. The CDR3 is made up of 14 amino acids. V dropped 4 bases and J dropped 7 bases, with 16 bases sitting between them. The CDR3 is CASSWELPGGTQYF. CDR3 sequence (DNA): TGTGCCAGCAGCTGGGAACTCCCTGGGGGGACCCAGTACTTC.

A few counts support this clonotype. This chain links TRBV27 with TRBJ1-6; TRBD1 matches at 7 bases. Trimming cost V 5 bases and J 7 bases; bases outside gene matches: 8. In germline, CDR1 is MNHEY, CDR2 SMNVEV (reference sequence). The length of the CDR3 is 15 residues. The CDR3 sequence is CASSASGTANSPLHF. As DNA, the CDR3 is TGTGCCAGCAGTGCTTCTGGGACAGCCAATTCACCCCTCCACTTT.

The chain combines TRBV10-3 with TRBJ2-5, with a tentative D call TRBD1 (5 bases). In germline, CDR1 is ENHRY, CDR2 SYGVKD. CDR3 length: 16 amino acids. V lost 0 bases and J 3 bases, leaving 14 bases between the germline ends. For the CDR3, the DNA is TGTGCCATCAGTGAGTCGTCGGACACTCCTAAAGAGACCCAGTACTTC. Encoded protein: CAISESSDTPKETQYF.

This clonotype appeared once. The chain recombines TRBV2 with TRBJ1-1; TRBD1 is a possible D gene (5 bases). Germline CDR1 is SNHLY and CDR2 is FYNNEI. V was pared by 7 bases and J by 4 bases, with 16 bases between. This CDR3 is built from 14 residues. CDR3 protein: CASTTTERRTEAFF. The CDR3, as DNA: TGTGCCAGCACCACGACAGAACGGCGCACTGAAGCTTTCTTT.

The chain employs TRBV7-9 and TRBJ2-3, with TRBD2 as a possible D gene (6 bases). With 5 bases removed from V and 4 bases from J, the gap between germline ends came to 16 bases. From germline, CDR1 is SEHNR and CDR2 FQNEAQ (reference sequence). CDR3 length: 15 residues. The CDR3 region has the DNA TGTGCCAGCAGCCGCCCCAGACTAGTATCAGATACGCAGTATTTT. Encoded protein: CASSRPRLVSDTQYF.

The chain is built from TRBV7-9 and TRBJ1-6, with TRBD1 matching over 9 bases. The trim removed 2 bases at V and 7 bases at J, leaving 3 bases unmatched. CDR3 length equals 15 residues. Germline values: CDR1 SEHNR, CDR2 FQNEAQ (reference sequence). The CDR3 coding sequence is TGTGCCAGCAGCTTACCCGGGACAGGGAATTCACCCCTCCACTTT. As protein: CASSLPGTGNSPLHF.

This clonotype has more than one count but fewer than ten. The rearrangement uses TRBV28 and TRBJ2-7, with D unclear. The CDR3 has 11 residues. Between the trimmed V and J ends, which lost 10 bases and 4 bases, there was a span of 11 bases. Germline CDR1 is MDHEN and CDR2 is SYDVKM. The CDR3 sequence: CATKLQYEQYF. Here the CDR3 DNA reads TGTGCCACAAAACTGCAATACGAGCAGTACTTC.

This clonotype was observed a single time. The chain employs TRBV20-1 and TRBJ2-1; 9 bases align to TRBD2. Trimming took 3 bases from V and 7 from J; bases not matched to a gene: 10. This CDR3 contains 15 residues. Looked up from germline, CDR1 is DFQATT and CDR2 is SNEGSKA (reference sequence). The CDR3 DNA reads TGCAGTGCTAGGATGGCTAGCGGGACCCCGAATGAGCAGTTCTTC. It encodes CSARMASGTPNEQFF.

This clonotype showed up just a few times. This chain joins TRBV7-2 and TRBJ1-2, with 8 bases lining up with TRBD1. Germline-derived CDR1 and CDR2 are SGHTA and FQGNSA. The CDR3 runs 16 residues. After removal of 1 base from V and 7 bases from J, the junction contained 11 bases not matched to a gene. The CDR3 coding sequence is TGTGCCAGCAGCTTAGTCAGGGCCAGGGGGCCGGTTGGCTACACCTTC. Its protein is CASSLVRARGPVGYTF.

The sample holds a few counts of this clonotype. V gene TRBV4-1 combines with J gene TRBJ1-1; D not certain. Germline lookup yields CDR1 MGHRA and CDR2 YSYEKL. The CDR3 sequence is 13 residues long. V lost 1 base, J lost 1 base, and 4 bases lay in between. The CDR3 here is CASSQAKNTEAFF. The CDR3 DNA reads as TGCGCCAGCAGCCAAGCGAAGAACACTGAAGCTTTCTTT.

This rearrangement joins TRBV13 to TRBJ2-1, with a weak D call TRBD2 (5 bases). The CDR3 spans 15 residues. The V gene's germline CDR1 is PRHDT and CDR2 FYEKMQ (reference sequence). Deletions cut 3 bases from V and 0 bases from J, with 9 bases between. DNA of the CDR3: TGTGCCAGCAGCTTCGGGATAGACTCCTACAATGAGCAGTTCTTC. Protein sequence: CASSFGIDSYNEQFF.

The chain carries TRBV9 and TRBJ2-6, with D unresolved. This CDR3 is 17 amino acids long. From germline, CDR1 is SGDLS and CDR2 YYNGEE. Trimming removed 0 bases from V and 3 bases from J, with 13 bases in between. CDR3 nucleotide sequence: TGTGCCAGCAGCGTAGAAGGGATTGGGTATGGGGCCAACGTCCTGACTTTC. Translating gives CASSVEGIGYGANVLTF.

This clonotype was seen a handful of times. This chain connects TRBV7-2 to TRBJ2-7, with D possibly TRBD2 on 6 matching bases. Germline values: CDR1 SGHTA, CDR2 FQGNSA. There are 13 residues in the CDR3. V was clipped by 10 bases and J by 6 bases, with 19 bases between them. Written as DNA, the CDR3 is TGTGCCACCGCGGGGCCGCCGGGTTTCGAGCAGTACTTC. This encodes CATAGPPGFEQYF.

CDR3 in amino acids: CASSYPGQGAWETQYF. As DNA, the CDR3 is TGTGCCAGCAGTTACCCCGGACAGGGGGCTTGGGAGACCCAGTACTTC. The V call is TRBV6-2 or TRBV6-3, the J call TRBJ2-5; 11 nucleotides match TRBD1. There are 16 residues in the CDR3. The J segment lost 5 bases and the V segment lost 2 bases, leaving 7 bases of the junction unmatched. Germline-derived CDR1 and CDR2 are MNHEY and SVGEGT.

CDR3 loop: CASSQVLNPRETQYF. In DNA, the CDR3 is TGCGCCAGCAGCCAAGTGTTGAATCCGAGGGAGACCCAGTACTTC. This chain links TRBV4-3 with TRBJ2-7; D not resolved. The J call may be in error: the DNA end matches TRBJ2-5 better. The CDR3 sequence is 15 residues long. The germline V gene has CDR1 LGHNA and CDR2 YSLEER.

The rearrangement links TRBV5-1 to TRBJ1-2; 9 bases fit TRBD1. Trimming at V came to 4 bases and at J to 8 bases, leaving 15 bases not matched to a gene. Germline V gene data show CDR1 as SGHRS and CDR2 as YFSETQ. The CDR3 spans 16 residues. Written as DNA, the CDR3 is TGCGCCAGCAGCCCACTAGCCGGGACAGGGAACGGCGGCTACACCTTC. Protein sequence: CASSPLAGTGNGGYTF.

This clonotype turned up a few times. The chain joins TRBV29-1 to TRBJ1-2; D call uncertain. The CDR3 spans 10 residues. Germline V gene sequence: CDR1 SQVTM, CDR2 ANQGSEA. Trimming pared 7 bases from V and 6 bases from J, leaving 9 bases between. As DNA, the CDR3 is TGCAGCGCCTACTCGGATGGCTACACCTTC. Amino acid sequence: CSAYSDGYTF.

The chain links TRBV25-1 to TRBJ1-4; 11 bases line up with TRBD1. The CDR3 spans 19 residues. The trim removed 2 bases at V and 0 bases at J, leaving 8 bases unmatched. Germline V gives CDR1 MGHDK, CDR2 SYGVNS. The CDR3 DNA reads as TGTGCCAGCAGTGAAATACCGGGACAGGGGGTTTCAACTAATGAAAAACTGTTTTTT. Protein product: CASSEIPGQGVSTNEKLFF.